One and the same sample provided the 8 T cell receptor beta chains below, sequenced in a study of T cells after yellow fever vaccination. TCRdb processed the 5' RACE reads anew with MiXCR; each CDR3 protein has one entry. This repertoire shows about 400,000 distinct CDR3 sequences, under 7.5% found once; its top ten account for about 15%. The sample was PBMCs, taken 5 days after the yellow fever booster vaccination. All receptors derive from a man aged 25-40 years who received the YFV17D yellow fever vaccine.

This clonotype has a count of ten or more. The CDR3, as DNA: TGCAGCGTTGGCGGGACAGGAGCCGAGCAGTACTTC. Protein sequence: CSVGGTGAEQYF. The gene calls are TRBV29-1 and TRBJ2-7, with 8 bases matching TRBD1. This CDR3 is 12 amino acids long. The trim removed 4 bases at V and 6 bases at J, leaving 5 bases unmatched. In germline, CDR1 is SQVTM, CDR2 ANQGSEA.

This clonotype was observed many times. V and J are TRBV12-3 or TRBV12-4 and TRBJ2-7, with 7 nucleotides matching TRBD1. V was pared by 5 bases and J by 2 bases, with 6 bases of the junction left unmatched. CDR3 length equals 14 residues. This chain's CDR3 is CASSPWDSAYEQYF. Here the CDR3 DNA reads TGTGCCAGCAGTCCCTGGGACAGTGCCTACGAGCAGTACTTC.

This chain uses TRBV6-5 with TRBJ1-4, with TRBD1 as a possible D gene (5 bases). Germline V gene data show CDR1 as MNHEY and CDR2 as SVGAGI. The CDR3 consists of 15 residues. The germline V and J ends were trimmed by 2 bases and 7 bases, with 14 bases remaining between them. This chain's CDR3 is CASSYGGSGLEKLFF. CDR3 DNA sequence: TGTGCCAGCAGTTACGGGGGAAGTGGTCTTGAAAAACTGTTTTTT.

The rearrangement uses TRBV11-1 and TRBJ1-3; D gene uncertain. CDR3 length: 18 amino acids. Germline V CDR1 and CDR2: SGHAT, FQDESV (reference sequence). With 5 bases removed from V and 0 bases from J, the gap between germline ends came to 20 bases. CDR3 nucleotides: TGTGCCAGCAGCCCCCAGAAGGCGGCGGTCCTCTCTGGAAACACCATATATTTT. Translating gives CASSPQKAAVLSGNTIYF.

This clonotype has just a few counts. V is TRBV20-1 and J is TRBJ2-5, with 8 bases lining up with TRBD2. This CDR3 comprises 13 residues. CDR1 and CDR2 (germline): DFQATT, SNEGSKA (reference sequence). Here the CDR3 DNA reads TGCTCTAGCGGGTCAGGAGGGGCCCAGACCCAGTACTTC. It codes for CSSGSGGAQTQYF.

In this sample, this clonotype turned up many times. The chain couples TRBV12-3 or TRBV12-4 to TRBJ2-7; possible D gene TRBD2, 6 bases. The CDR3 has 16 residues. Trimming pared 3 bases from V and 6 bases from J, leaving 21 bases between. CDR3 coding DNA: TGTGCCAGCAGTTTTGTGAATAGCGGTGGAGGGGTCGAGCAGTACTTC. It specifies CASSFVNSGGGVEQYF.

This clonotype was counted a few times. The V gene is TRBV3-1, the J gene TRBJ2-1; the match to TRBD2 covers 10 bases. After removal of 7 bases from V and 0 bases from J, the junction contained 12 bases not matched to a gene. The CDR3 has 18 amino acids. The germline gives CDR1 LGHDT, CDR2 YNNKEL (reference sequence). CDR3 loop: CASNPSGSAGASYNEQFF. CDR3 in DNA: TGTGCCAGCAACCCTAGCGGGAGTGCCGGGGCCTCCTACAATGAGCAGTTCTTC.

This rearrangement joins TRBV5-4 to TRBJ2-3; 10 positions agree with TRBD2. After removal of 4 bases from V and 1 base from J, the junction contained 9 bases not matched to a gene. The CDR3 sequence is 17 residues long. CDR1 SGHNT and CDR2 YYREEE come from the germline V gene (reference sequence). The CDR3 here is CASSGKGLAPGTDTQYF. The CDR3 coding sequence is TGTGCCAGCAGCGGAAAGGGACTAGCGCCTGGCACAGATACGCAGTATTTT.